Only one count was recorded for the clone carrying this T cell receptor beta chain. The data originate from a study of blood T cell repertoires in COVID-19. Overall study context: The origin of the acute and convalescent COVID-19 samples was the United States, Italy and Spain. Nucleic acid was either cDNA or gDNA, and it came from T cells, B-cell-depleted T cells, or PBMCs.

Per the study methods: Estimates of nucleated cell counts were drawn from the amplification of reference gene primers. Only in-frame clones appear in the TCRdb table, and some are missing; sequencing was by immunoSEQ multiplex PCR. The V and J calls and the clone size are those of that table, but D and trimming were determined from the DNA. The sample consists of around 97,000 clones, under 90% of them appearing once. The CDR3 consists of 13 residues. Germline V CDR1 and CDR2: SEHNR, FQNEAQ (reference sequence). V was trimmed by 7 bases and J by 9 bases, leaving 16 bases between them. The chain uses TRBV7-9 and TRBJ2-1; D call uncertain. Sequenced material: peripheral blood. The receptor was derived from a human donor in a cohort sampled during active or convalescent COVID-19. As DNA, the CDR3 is TGTGCCAGCAAGAGTGGTAAATATAGTGAGCAGTTCTTC. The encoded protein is CASKSGKYSEQFF.